A single sample is the source of the 30 T cell receptor beta chains below, sequenced in a study of T cell changes during pregnancy in multiple sclerosis. The data were produced by immunoSEQ multiplex PCR, yet TCRdb's version contains in-frame clones alone and is incomplete. This table holds some 38,000 clones, 85% to 95% found once. The starting material was CD4+ T cells from peripheral blood mononuclear cells, obtained after pregnancy. These receptors all stem from a female donor in good health, enrolled as a control in a pregnancy study.

The chain carries TRBV5-6 and TRBJ1-5; D not resolved. The CDR3 consists of 12 residues. The germline gives CDR1 SGHDT, CDR2 YYEEEE. Trimming removed 0 bases at V and 5 bases at J, with 3 bases between. The CDR3 DNA follows: TGTGCCAGCAGCTTGGTAGATCAGCCCCAGCATTTT. Amino acid sequence: CASSLVDQPQHF.

This clone was found once. This chain joins TRBV2 and TRBJ1-1; possibly TRBD1 for D (5 bases). With 7 bases removed from V and 1 base from J, the gap between germline ends came to 16 bases. Germline-derived CDR1 and CDR2 are SNHLY and FYNNEI. CDR3 size: 15 residues. Here the CDR3 reads CASNEGEGWNTEAFF. The DNA for the CDR3 is TGTGCCAGCAACGAAGGGGAGGGTTGGAACACTGAAGCTTTCTTT. The complete variable domain, with remaining parts taken from reference TRBV2 and TRBJ1-1, reads EPEVTQTPSHQVTQMGQEVILRCVPISNHLYFYWYRQILGQKVEFLVSFYNNEISEKSEIFDDQFSVERPDGSNFTLKIRSTKLEDSAMYFCASNEGEGWNTEAFFGQGTRLTVV.

The V gene is TRBV27, the J gene TRBJ2-2; D may be TRBD1 (5 bases). This CDR3 comprises 14 residues. From germline, CDR1 is MNHEY and CDR2 SMNVEV (reference sequence). V dropped 6 bases and J dropped 2 bases, with 10 bases sitting between them. CDR3 loop: CASRGVGNTGELFF. The CDR3 nucleotides read TGTGCCAGCAGAGGGGTCGGAAACACCGGGGAGCTGTTTTTT.

The V call is TRBV7-2, the J call TRBJ1-2; D is perhaps TRBD1 (6 bases). Germline loops: CDR1 SGHTA, CDR2 FQGNSA. The CDR3 consists of 17 residues. The ends were cut back, 5 bases at V and 4 bases at J, with 23 bases in the middle. CDR3 amino acids: CASSPWDGSQGIYGYTF. The CDR3 region has the DNA TGTGCCAGCAGCCCCTGGGACGGGTCTCAGGGGATCTATGGCTACACCTTC.

This sequence joins TRBV6-5 and TRBJ2-7; 8 bases align to TRBD2. CDR1 is MNHEY, CDR2 SVGAGI, per germline. Germline trimming cut 5 bases from V and 3 bases from J; bases unmatched to any gene: 6. The CDR3 runs 14 residues. As DNA, the CDR3 is TGTGCCAGCAGTGTAGCGGGGAGTAACTACGAGCAGTACTTC. Its translation: CASSVAGSNYEQYF.

CDR3 region: CASSSYRDRTNTGELFF. The CDR3 nucleotides are TGTGCCAGCAGCTCGTACCGGGACAGAACGAACACCGGGGAGCTGTTTTTT. The gene calls are TRBV11-3 and TRBJ2-2; 7 bases fit TRBD1. There are 17 residues in the CDR3. Germline V lookup: CDR1 SGHNT, CDR2 YENEEA. V gave up 4 bases and J gave up 0 bases; unmatched junction bases: 8.

The rearrangement uses TRBV19 and TRBJ1-4; D ambiguous. Germline V CDR1 and CDR2: LNHDA, SQIVND (reference sequence). The CDR3 is 12 amino acids. V dropped 8 bases and J dropped 11 bases, with 15 bases sitting between them. In DNA form, the CDR3 reads TGTGCCAGTTCTTATGGGTCCGGGAAACTGTTTTTT. Translated, it gives CASSYGSGKLFF.

The rearrangement uses TRBV5-1 and TRBJ2-5; D not resolved. CDR1 is SGHRS, CDR2 YFSETQ, per germline. Trimming cost V 4 bases and J 3 bases, with 19 bases left between them. The CDR3 extends over 16 amino acids. The CDR3 reads CASSPGALKWEETQYF. CDR3 sequence (DNA): TGCGCCAGCAGCCCCGGAGCGCTGAAATGGGAAGAGACCCAGTACTTC.

The gene calls are TRBV25-1 and TRBJ2-7, with D tentatively TRBD2 (6 bases). The germline gives CDR1 MGHDK, CDR2 SYGVNS. The CDR3 is 15 amino acids. The V end lost 2 bases, the J end lost 0 bases, and 11 bases lay between the germline ends. CDR3 residues: CASSEGGTVSYEQYF. CDR3 sequence (DNA): TGTGCCAGCAGTGAAGGCGGGACGGTCTCCTACGAGCAGTACTTC.

This sequence joins TRBV7-2 and TRBJ1-5; D may be TRBD1 (5 bases). V lost 6 bases, J lost 2 bases, and 14 bases lay in between. Germline V gene data show CDR1 as SGHTA and CDR2 as FQGNSA. The CDR3 is 15 amino acids. CDR3 sequence: CASRTGGVGNQPQHF. The CDR3 coding sequence is TGTGCCAGCAGAACCGGGGGGGTTGGCAATCAGCCCCAGCATTTT.

This clone was picked up one time. The chain has TRBV7-8 and TRBJ2-5; TRBD2 matches 13 bases. Germline trimming cut 3 bases from V and 12 bases from J; bases unmatched to any gene: 4. The CDR3 consists of 13 residues. Germline V lookup: CDR1 SGHVS, CDR2 FQNEAQ. The DNA of the CDR3 is TGTGCCAGCAGCTTCGCCGGGACTAGCGGGGAGTACTTC. Translation: CASSFAGTSGEYF.

The chain uses TRBV2 and TRBJ2-2; 9 positions match TRBD2. The junction had 5 bases not matched to a gene; V was cut back by 3 bases and J by 6 bases. The CDR3 has 15 residues. CDR1 and CDR2 (germline): SNHLY, FYNNEI. The CDR3 region is CASSELAGTPGELFF. Written as DNA, the CDR3 is TGTGCCAGCAGTGAGCTAGCGGGAACCCCCGGGGAGCTGTTTTTT.

This rearrangement joins TRBV30 to TRBJ1-3, with D possibly being TRBD1 (5 bases). From germline, CDR1 is GTSNPN and CDR2 SVGIG (reference sequence). The CDR3 loop spans 16 amino acids. Trimming removed 2 bases at V and 3 bases at J, with 17 bases between. CDR3: CAWSPVGQGGGNTIYF. CDR3 bases: TGTGCCTGGAGTCCCGTGGGGCAGGGAGGTGGAAACACCATATATTTT.

This clone appeared a single time. J is TRBJ1-1 and V is TRBV10-3, with 9 positions matching TRBD1. Trimming at V came to 0 bases and at J to 2 bases, leaving 7 bases not matched to a gene. Germline CDR1 reads ENHRY; CDR2 reads SYGVKD. The CDR3 totals 17 residues. The CDR3 sequence: CAISESKGQGFNTEAFF. The CDR3, as DNA: TGTGCCATCAGTGAGTCTAAGGGACAGGGATTTAACACTGAAGCTTTCTTT.

The genes are TRBV30 and TRBJ2-1, with TRBD2 matching over 8 bases. CDR1 and CDR2 from the germline V gene are GTSNPN and SVGIG (reference sequence). V was clipped by 3 bases and J by 2 bases; unmatched bases: 3. The length of the CDR3 is 14 residues. CDR3 region: CAWRTSATYNEQFF. The CDR3 DNA reads TGTGCCTGGAGGACTAGCGCGACCTACAATGAGCAGTTCTTC.

This chain uses TRBV7-9 with TRBJ2-2; 9 positions match TRBD1. This CDR3 is built from 16 residues. Germline CDR1 is SEHNR and CDR2 is FQNEAQ (reference sequence). Losses at the gene ends were 1 base for V and 6 bases for J; bases not matched to a gene: 6. CDR3 in DNA: TGTGCCAGCAGCTTAGACCGGGACAGGGTATCCGGGGAGCTGTTTTTT. Amino acids: CASSLDRDRVSGELFF.

The chain's CDR3 is CASSLNAMNTQYF. In DNA form, the CDR3 reads TGTGCCAGCAGCTTAAATGCGATGAACACCCAGTACTTC. The chain combines TRBV7-2 with TRBJ2-5; D gene uncertain. Trimming shortened V by 2 bases and J by 8 bases, and 12 bases separated the two germline ends. This CDR3 has 13 amino acids. Germline V gene sequence: CDR1 SGHTA, CDR2 FQGNSA.

V gene TRBV7-8 combines with J gene TRBJ2-2; 8 bases match TRBD2. The CDR3 covers 18 residues. Germline V lookup: CDR1 SGHVS, CDR2 FQNEAQ. The ends lost 2 bases at V and 4 bases at J; junction bases unmatched: 12. CDR3 sequence reads: CASSLIFGGERGTGELFF. CDR3 nucleotide sequence: TGTGCCAGCAGCTTAATTTTCGGGGGGGAGCGAGGCACCGGGGAGCTGTTTTTT.

The CDR3 loop is CASSLDPGSPQHF. The CDR3 bases are TGTGCCAGCAGCTTAGATCCGGGGAGCCCCCAGCATTTT. The chain couples TRBV11-3 to TRBJ1-5; D remains ambiguous. Germline V CDR1 and CDR2: SGHNT, YENEEA. The CDR3 consists of 13 residues. The germline V and J ends were trimmed by 0 bases and 10 bases, with 10 bases remaining between them.

CDR3 sequence: CASSDRRTNTEAFF. The CDR3 DNA sequence: TGTGCCAGCAGTGACAGGAGGACGAACACTGAAGCTTTCTTT. The V and J genes are TRBV11-2 and TRBJ1-1, with D possibly TRBD1 on 6 matching bases. V was cut by 6 bases and J by 1 base, with 12 bases left in between. This CDR3 spans 14 amino acids. Germline V gives CDR1 SGHAT, CDR2 FQNNGV.

The sample holds one count of this clone. This chain joins TRBV2 and TRBJ1-2, with 11 positions matching TRBD1. Trimming at V came to 7 bases and at J to 2 bases, leaving 6 bases not matched to a gene. From germline, CDR1 is SNHLY and CDR2 FYNNEI. This CDR3 has 15 residues. The CDR3 reads CASIRTGGPNYGYTF. CDR3 bases: TGTGCCAGCATTCGGACAGGGGGCCCAAACTATGGCTACACCTTC.

This clone was picked up one time. V is TRBV19 and J is TRBJ1-5, with 8 bases lining up with TRBD1. There are 16 residues in the CDR3. Losses at the gene ends were 5 bases for V and 0 bases for J; bases not matched to a gene: 6. Germline assignment: CDR1 LNHDA and CDR2 SQIVND (reference sequence). The CDR3 here is CASSLTGAHSNQPQHF. CDR3 in DNA: TGTGCCAGTAGTCTGACAGGGGCGCATAGCAATCAGCCCCAGCATTTT.

This clone was observed a single time. The chain couples TRBV5-4 to TRBJ1-2; 8 positions match TRBD1. The CDR3 consists of 15 residues. Trimming took 3 bases from V and 8 from J; bases not matched to a gene: 12. Looked up from germline, CDR1 is SGHNT and CDR2 is YYREEE (reference sequence). The CDR3 bases are TGTGCCAGCAGCTGGACGCAGGGGGCGGCCAGCGGCTACACCTTC. This encodes CASSWTQGAASGYTF.

The rearrangement joins TRBV30 to TRBJ1-4; D ambiguous. CDR1 is GTSNPN, CDR2 SVGIG, per germline (reference sequence). With 3 bases removed from V and 8 bases from J, the gap between germline ends came to 13 bases. There are 13 residues in the CDR3. This CDR3 is CAWRSYPREKLFF. DNA of the CDR3: TGTGCCTGGAGGTCCTACCCGCGGGAAAAACTGTTTTTT.

The chain couples TRBV7-7 to TRBJ2-2, with 7 bases aligning to TRBD1. Germline values: CDR1 SSHAT, CDR2 FNYEAQ (reference sequence). V lost 7 bases and J lost 5; bases outside the gene matches: 13. This CDR3 region has 16 residues. CDR3 loop: CASTPLPTGNTGELFF. The CDR3, as DNA: TGTGCCAGCACCCCCCTCCCGACAGGGAATACCGGGGAGCTGTTTTTT.

The chain recombines TRBV19 with TRBJ1-2, with a tentative D call TRBD1 (5 bases). In germline, CDR1 is LNHDA, CDR2 SQIVND (reference sequence). Trimming removed 0 bases from V and 8 bases from J, with 13 bases in between. The CDR3 is 14 residues long. CDR3 in amino acids: CASSIDPQGGGYTF. The CDR3 DNA sequence: TGTGCCAGTAGTATAGATCCTCAGGGAGGAGGCTACACCTTC. The full variable domain, rest sourced from reference TRBV19 and TRBJ1-2, is DGGITQSPKYLFRKEGQNVTLSCEQNLNHDAMYWYRQDPGQGLRLIYYSQIVNDFQKGDIAEGYSVSREKKESFPLTVTSAQKNPTAFYLCASSIDPQGGGYTFGSGTRLTVV.

The CDR3 DNA is TGTGCCAGCAGCATCGGGACTAGCGGGGGGCAAGAGACCCAGTACTTC. Translated: CASSIGTSGGQETQYF. J is TRBJ2-5 and V is TRBV5-4; 15 nucleotides align to TRBD2. The CDR3 contains 16 residues. V lost 4 bases, J lost 2 bases, and 3 bases stayed unmatched. The germline gives CDR1 SGHNT, CDR2 YYREEE (reference sequence). Drawing the rest from reference TRBV5-4 and TRBJ2-5, the complete variable domain is ETGVTQSPTHLIKTRGQQVTLRCSSQSGHNTVSWYQQALGQGPQFIFQYYREEENGRGNFPPRFSGLQFPNYSSELNVNALELDDSALYLCASSIGTSGGQETQYFGPGTRLLVL.

V is TRBV4-3 and J is TRBJ2-3, with 8 bases identical to TRBD2. Germline loops: CDR1 LGHNA, CDR2 YSLEER. CDR3 length equals 16 residues. V was pared by 1 base and J by 2 bases, with 5 bases of the junction left unmatched. The CDR3: CASSQVPSGLTDTQYF. The CDR3 DNA reads TGCGCCAGCAGCCAAGTACCTAGCGGGCTCACAGATACGCAGTATTTT.

Concerning this clone: Other DNA sequences within the sample encode an identical CDR3. V is TRBV7-2 and J is TRBJ2-5, with TRBD2 identical over 10 bases. The length of the CDR3 is 15 residues. Germline V gene data show CDR1 as SGHTA and CDR2 as FQGNSA. V lost 1 base and J lost 1; bases outside the gene matches: 0. CDR3 region: CASSLVAGGQETQYF. The CDR3 DNA reads TGTGCCAGCAGCTTAGTAGCGGGAGGCCAAGAGACCCAGTACTTC.

This sequence joins TRBV5-1 and TRBJ2-3; tentatively, D is TRBD2 (6 bases). This CDR3 is built from 12 residues. Germline V gene data show CDR1 as SGHRS and CDR2 as YFSETQ. Trimming removed 6 bases from V and 9 bases from J, with 14 bases in between. The CDR3 loop reads CASTMEGYTQYF. CDR3 in DNA: TGCGCCAGCACAATGGAGGGCTACACGCAGTATTTT.